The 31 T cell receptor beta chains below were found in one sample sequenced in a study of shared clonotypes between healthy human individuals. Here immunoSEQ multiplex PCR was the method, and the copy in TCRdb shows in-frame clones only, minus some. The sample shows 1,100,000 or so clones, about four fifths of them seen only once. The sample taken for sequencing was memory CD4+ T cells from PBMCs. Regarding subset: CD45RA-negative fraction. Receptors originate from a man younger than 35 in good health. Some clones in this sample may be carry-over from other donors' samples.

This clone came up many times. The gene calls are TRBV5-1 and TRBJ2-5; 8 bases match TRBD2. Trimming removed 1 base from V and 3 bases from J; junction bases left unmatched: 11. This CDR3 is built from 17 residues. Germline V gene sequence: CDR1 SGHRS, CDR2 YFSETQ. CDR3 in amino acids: CASSLNGPGLGKETQYF. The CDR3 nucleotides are TGCGCCAGCAGCTTGAATGGGCCGGGACTAGGGAAAGAGACCCAGTACTTC.

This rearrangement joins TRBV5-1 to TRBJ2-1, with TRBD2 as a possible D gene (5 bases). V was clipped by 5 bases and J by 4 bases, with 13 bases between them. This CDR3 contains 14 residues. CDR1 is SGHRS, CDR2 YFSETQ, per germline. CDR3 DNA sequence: TGCGCCAGCAGGGACTCCCCCGGGTACAATGAGCAGTTCTTC. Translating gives CASRDSPGYNEQFF.

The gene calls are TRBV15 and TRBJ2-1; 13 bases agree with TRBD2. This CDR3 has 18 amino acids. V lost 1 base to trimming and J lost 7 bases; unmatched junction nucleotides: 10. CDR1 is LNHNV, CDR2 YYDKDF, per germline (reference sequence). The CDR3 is CATSRAPGLAGLLNEQFF. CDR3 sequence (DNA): TGTGCCACCAGCAGAGCCCCGGGACTAGCGGGACTGTTAAATGAGCAGTTCTTC.

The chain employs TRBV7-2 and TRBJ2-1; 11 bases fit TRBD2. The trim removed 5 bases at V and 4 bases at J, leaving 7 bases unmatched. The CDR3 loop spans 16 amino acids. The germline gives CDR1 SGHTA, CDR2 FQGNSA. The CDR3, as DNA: TGTGCCAGCAGCACGGGACTAGCGGAGACTTACAATGAGCAGTTCTTC. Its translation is CASSTGLAETYNEQFF.

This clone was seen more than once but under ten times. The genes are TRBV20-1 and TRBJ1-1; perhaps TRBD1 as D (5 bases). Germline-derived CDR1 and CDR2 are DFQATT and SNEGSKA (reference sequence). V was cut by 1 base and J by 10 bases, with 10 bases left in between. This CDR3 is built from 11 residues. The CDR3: CSARGDGAAFF. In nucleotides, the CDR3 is TGCAGTGCTAGAGGGGACGGGGCAGCTTTCTTT.

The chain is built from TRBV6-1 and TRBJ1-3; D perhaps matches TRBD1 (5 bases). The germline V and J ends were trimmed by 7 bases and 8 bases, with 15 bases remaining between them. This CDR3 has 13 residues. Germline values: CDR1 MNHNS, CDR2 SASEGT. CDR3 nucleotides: TGTGCCAGCACGGCCCCTGGGGGGGACACCATATATTTT. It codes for CASTAPGGDTIYF.

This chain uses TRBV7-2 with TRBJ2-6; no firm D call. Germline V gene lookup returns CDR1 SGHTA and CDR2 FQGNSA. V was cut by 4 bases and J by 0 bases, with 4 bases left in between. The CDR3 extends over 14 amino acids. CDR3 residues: CASSYNSGANVLTF. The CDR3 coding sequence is TGTGCCAGCAGCTACAACTCTGGGGCCAACGTCCTGACTTTC.

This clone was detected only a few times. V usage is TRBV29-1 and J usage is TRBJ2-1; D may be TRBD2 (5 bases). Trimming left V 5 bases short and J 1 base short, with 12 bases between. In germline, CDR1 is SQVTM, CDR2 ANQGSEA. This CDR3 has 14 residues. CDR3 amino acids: CSVSTGLSYNEQFF. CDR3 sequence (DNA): TGCAGCGTTTCTACCGGACTGTCCTACAATGAGCAGTTCTTC.

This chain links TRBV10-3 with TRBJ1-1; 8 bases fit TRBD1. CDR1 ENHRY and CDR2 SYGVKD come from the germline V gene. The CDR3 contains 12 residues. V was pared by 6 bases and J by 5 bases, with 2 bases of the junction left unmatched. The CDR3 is CAIRTGETEAFF. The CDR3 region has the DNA TGTGCCATCAGGACAGGGGAGACTGAAGCTTTCTTT.

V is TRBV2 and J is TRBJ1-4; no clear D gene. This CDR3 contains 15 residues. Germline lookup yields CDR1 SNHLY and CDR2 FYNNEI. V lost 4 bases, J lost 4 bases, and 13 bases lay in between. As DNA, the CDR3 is TGTGCCAGCAGTGGAGTAGGTTCCATTAATGAAAAACTGTTTTTT. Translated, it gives CASSGVGSINEKLFF.

The DNA of the CDR3 is TGTGCCAGCAGTTACCGTCCAGGGGTCCCCTACGAGCAGTACTTC. Translation gives CASSYRPGVPYEQYF. The V call is TRBV6-5, the J call TRBJ2-7; maybe TRBD1 (6 bases). V was cut by 2 bases and J by 2 bases, with 13 bases left in between. This CDR3 has 15 amino acids. The germline gives CDR1 MNHEY, CDR2 SVGAGI.

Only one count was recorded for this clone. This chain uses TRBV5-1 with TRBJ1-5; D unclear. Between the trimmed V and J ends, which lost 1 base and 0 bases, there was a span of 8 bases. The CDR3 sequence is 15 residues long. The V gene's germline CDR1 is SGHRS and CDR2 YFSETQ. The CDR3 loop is CASSLSPYSNQPQHF. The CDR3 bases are TGCGCCAGCAGCTTGTCCCCCTATAGCAATCAGCCCCAGCATTTT.

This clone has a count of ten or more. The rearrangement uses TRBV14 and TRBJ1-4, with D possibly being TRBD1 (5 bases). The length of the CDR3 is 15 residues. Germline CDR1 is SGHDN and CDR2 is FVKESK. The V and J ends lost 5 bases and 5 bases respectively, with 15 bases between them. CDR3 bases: TGTGCCAGCAGCGTCCGACAGCCCAAAAATGAAAAACTGTTTTTT. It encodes CASSVRQPKNEKLFF.

The CDR3 loop is CASSLMSGANTEAFF. The CDR3 nucleotides are TGTGCCAGCAGCTTAATGTCAGGGGCTAACACTGAAGCTTTCTTT. The chain uses TRBV7-9 and TRBJ1-1; D possibly corresponds to TRBD1 (6 bases). CDR1 and CDR2 (germline): SEHNR, FQNEAQ (reference sequence). V was trimmed by 2 bases and J by 2 bases, leaving 12 bases between them. CDR3 size: 15 residues.

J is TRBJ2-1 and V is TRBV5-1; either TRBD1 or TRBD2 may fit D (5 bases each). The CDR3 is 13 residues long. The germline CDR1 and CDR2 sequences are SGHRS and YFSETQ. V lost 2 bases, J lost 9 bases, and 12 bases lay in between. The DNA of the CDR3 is TGCGCCAGCAGCTTAACGGGACGGGGTGAGCAGTTCTTC. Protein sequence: CASSLTGRGEQFF.

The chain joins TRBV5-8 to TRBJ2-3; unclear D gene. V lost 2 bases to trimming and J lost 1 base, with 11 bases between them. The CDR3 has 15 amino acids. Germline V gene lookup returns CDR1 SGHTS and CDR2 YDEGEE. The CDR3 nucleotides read TGTGCCAGCAGCTTTAACCCCGCAGGCACAGATACGCAGTATTTT. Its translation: CASSFNPAGTDTQYF.

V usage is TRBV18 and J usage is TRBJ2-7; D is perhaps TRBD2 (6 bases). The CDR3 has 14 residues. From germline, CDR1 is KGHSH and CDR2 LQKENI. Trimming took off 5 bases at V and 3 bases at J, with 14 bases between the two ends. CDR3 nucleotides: TGTGCCAGCTCAGCCGGGACTCGGTTCTACGAGCAGTACTTC. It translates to CASSAGTRFYEQYF.

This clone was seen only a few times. CDR3 nucleotides: TGCAGCTTAACCCGGACTAGCGCGCCCACAGATACGCAGTATTTT. It translates to CSLTRTSAPTDTQYF. The chain recombines TRBV29-1 with TRBJ2-3, with TRBD2 matching 9 bases. V lost 8 bases, J lost 2 bases, and 11 bases stayed unmatched. The V gene's germline CDR1 is SQVTM and CDR2 ANQGSEA. CDR3 length: 15 residues.

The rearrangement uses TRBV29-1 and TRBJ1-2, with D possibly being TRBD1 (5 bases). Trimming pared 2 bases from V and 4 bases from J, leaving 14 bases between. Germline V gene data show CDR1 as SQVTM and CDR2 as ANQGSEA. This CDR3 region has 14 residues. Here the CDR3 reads CSVESLPGSYGYTF. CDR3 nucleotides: TGCAGCGTTGAATCACTTCCAGGGAGCTATGGCTACACCTTC.

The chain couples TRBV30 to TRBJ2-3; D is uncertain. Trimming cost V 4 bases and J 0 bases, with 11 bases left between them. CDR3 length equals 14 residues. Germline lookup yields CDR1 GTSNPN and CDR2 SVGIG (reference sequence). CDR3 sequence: CAWTDGSSTDTQYF. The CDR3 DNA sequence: TGTGCCTGGACTGACGGGTCTAGCACAGATACGCAGTATTTT.

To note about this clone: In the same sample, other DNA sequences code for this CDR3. The CDR3 is CASSLFAAANTGELFF. The CDR3 DNA follows: TGCGCCAGCAGCTTGTTTGCGGCCGCGAACACCGGGGAGCTGTTTTTT. The chain recombines TRBV5-1 with TRBJ2-2, with D unclear. Germline V gene lookup returns CDR1 SGHRS and CDR2 YFSETQ. CDR3 size: 16 residues. Trimming pared 1 base from V and 0 bases from J, leaving 10 bases between.

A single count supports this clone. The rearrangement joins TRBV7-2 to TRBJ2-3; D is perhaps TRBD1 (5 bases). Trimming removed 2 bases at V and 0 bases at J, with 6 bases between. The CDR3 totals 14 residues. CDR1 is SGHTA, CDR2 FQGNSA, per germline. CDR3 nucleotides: TGTGCCAGCAGCTTACGACAGAGCACAGATACGCAGTATTTT. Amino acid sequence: CASSLRQSTDTQYF.

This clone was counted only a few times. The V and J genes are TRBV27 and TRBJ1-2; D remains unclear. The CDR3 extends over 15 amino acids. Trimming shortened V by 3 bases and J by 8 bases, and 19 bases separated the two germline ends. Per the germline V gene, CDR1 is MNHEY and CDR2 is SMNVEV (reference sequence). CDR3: CASSLVVGSLGGYTF. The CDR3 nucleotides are TGTGCCAGCAGTTTGGTTGTTGGGTCACTAGGGGGCTACACCTTC.

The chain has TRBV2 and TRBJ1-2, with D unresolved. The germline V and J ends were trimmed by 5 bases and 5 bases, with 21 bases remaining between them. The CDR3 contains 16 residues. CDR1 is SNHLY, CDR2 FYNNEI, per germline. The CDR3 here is CASSFDGSSSKYGYTF. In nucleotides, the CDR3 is TGTGCCAGCAGTTTTGACGGATCGTCGTCAAAATATGGCTACACCTTC. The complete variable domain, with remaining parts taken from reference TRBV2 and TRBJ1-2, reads EPEVTQTPSHQVTQMGQEVILRCVPISNHLYFYWYRQILGQKVEFLVSFYNNEISEKSEIFDDQFSVERPDGSNFTLKIRSTKLEDSAMYFCASSFDGSSSKYGYTFGSGTRLTVV.

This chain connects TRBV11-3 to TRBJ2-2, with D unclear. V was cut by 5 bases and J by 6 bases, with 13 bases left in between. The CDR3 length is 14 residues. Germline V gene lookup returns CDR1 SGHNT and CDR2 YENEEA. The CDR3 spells CASSGQAEAGELFF. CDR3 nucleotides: TGTGCCAGCAGCGGGCAGGCAGAGGCCGGGGAGCTGTTTTTT. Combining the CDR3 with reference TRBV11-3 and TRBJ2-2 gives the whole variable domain EAGVVQSPRYKIIEKKQPVAFWCNPISGHNTLYWYLQNLGQGPELLIRYENEEAVDDSQLPKDRFSAERLKGVDSTLKIQPAELGDSAVYLCASSGQAEAGELFFGEGSRLTVL.

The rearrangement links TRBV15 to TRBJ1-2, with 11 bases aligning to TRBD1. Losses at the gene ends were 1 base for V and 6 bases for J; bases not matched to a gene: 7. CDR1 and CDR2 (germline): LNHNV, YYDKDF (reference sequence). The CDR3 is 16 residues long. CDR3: CATSRGGQGAKDGYTF. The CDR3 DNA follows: TGTGCCACCAGCAGAGGCGGACAGGGGGCTAAAGATGGCTACACCTTC.

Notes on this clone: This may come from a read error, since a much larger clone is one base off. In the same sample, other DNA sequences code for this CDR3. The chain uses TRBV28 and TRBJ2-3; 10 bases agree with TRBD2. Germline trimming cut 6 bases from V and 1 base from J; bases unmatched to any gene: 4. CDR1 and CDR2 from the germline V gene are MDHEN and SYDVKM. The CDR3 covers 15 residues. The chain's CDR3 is CASSPGTSGTDTQYF. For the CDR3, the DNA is TGTGCCAGCAGCCCCGGGACTAGCGGCACAGATACGCAGTATTTT.

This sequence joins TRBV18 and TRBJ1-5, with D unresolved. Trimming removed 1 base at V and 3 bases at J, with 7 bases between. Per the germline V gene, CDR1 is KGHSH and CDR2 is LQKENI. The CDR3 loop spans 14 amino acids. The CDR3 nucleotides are TGTGCCAGCTCACCACTTGCAGTCAATCAGCCCCAGCATTTT. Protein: CASSPLAVNQPQHF.

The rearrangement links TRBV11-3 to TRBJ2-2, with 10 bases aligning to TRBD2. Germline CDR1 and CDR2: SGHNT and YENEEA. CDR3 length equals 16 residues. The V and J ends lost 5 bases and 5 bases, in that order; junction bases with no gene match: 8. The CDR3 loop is CASSPSSGRLTGELFF. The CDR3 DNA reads TGTGCCAGCAGCCCCTCTAGCGGGAGACTAACCGGGGAGCTGTTTTTT. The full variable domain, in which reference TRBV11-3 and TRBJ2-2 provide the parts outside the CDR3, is EAGVVQSPRYKIIEKKQPVAFWCNPISGHNTLYWYLQNLGQGPELLIRYENEEAVDDSQLPKDRFSAERLKGVDSTLKIQPAELGDSAVYLCASSPSSGRLTGELFFGEGSRLTVL.

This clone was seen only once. For the CDR3, the DNA is TGTGCCAGCAGCCAAGGCAGGGACGGTGAGCAGTTCTTC. It codes for CASSQGRDGEQFF. The chain has TRBV4-2 and TRBJ2-1, with D perhaps being TRBD1 or TRBD2 (5 bases each). Trimming took 1 base from V and 9 from J, leaving 10 bases between them. CDR1 and CDR2 (germline): LGHNA, YNFKEQ. The CDR3 extends over 13 amino acids.

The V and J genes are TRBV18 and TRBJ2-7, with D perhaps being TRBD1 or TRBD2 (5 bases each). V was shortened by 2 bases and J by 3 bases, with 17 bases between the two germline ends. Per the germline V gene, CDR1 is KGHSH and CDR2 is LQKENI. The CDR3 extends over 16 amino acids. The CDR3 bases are TGTGCCAGCTCACCAGCTACGAGGGGAAACCTCTACGAGCAGTACTTC. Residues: CASSPATRGNLYEQYF. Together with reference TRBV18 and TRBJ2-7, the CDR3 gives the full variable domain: NAGVMQNPRHLVRRRGQEARLRCSPMKGHSHVYWYRQLPEEGLKFMVYLQKENIIDESGMPKERFSAEFPKEGPSILRIQQVVRGDSAAYFCASSPATRGNLYEQYFGPGTRLTVT.